This T cell receptor (beta chain) was observed in a study of shared clonotypes between healthy human individuals. CDR1 is MNHNS, CDR2 SASEGT, per germline. V was clipped by 2 bases and J by 3 bases, with 7 bases between them. CDR3 length: 13 amino acids. The table came from immunoSEQ multiplex PCR; TCRdb's copy has only in-frame clones and leaves some out. The table has about 640,000 clones, 72% seen once. From CD4+ cells came CD45RA+ naive and CD45RA-negative memory subsets. Regarding the study as a whole: With a handful of donors compared, around 5% of naive CD4 clonotypes were shared.

About this clone itself: Its matching antigen is unknown.

The chain combines TRBV6-1 with TRBJ2-5; D may be TRBD2 (6 bases). This clonotype originated in a woman aged 25 to 39 in good health. The sample consisted of memory CD4+ T cells sorted from blood. Noted subset: CD45RA-negative fraction. The CDR3 here is CASSEWGEETQYF. Written as DNA, the CDR3 is TGTGCCAGCAGTGAATGGGGGGAAGAGACCCAGTACTTC.